This entry is about one T cell receptor (beta chain). Its target is unknown. This sample was included in a study of graft-versus-host responses after intestinal transplantation. Study findings and constraints: Within allografts, high graft-versus-host to host-versus-graft clonal ratios were seen among patients with graft-donor T cell macrochimerism.

Here immunoSEQ multiplex PCR was the method, and the copy in TCRdb shows in-frame clones only, minus some. The sample lists some 140,000 clones; about nine tenths were seen once. CDR3 length: 11 residues. CDR1 is SGHAT, CDR2 FQNNGV, per germline. V was cut by 0 bases and J by 8 bases, with 2 bases left in between. The TCR comes from a human donor who received an intestinal transplant. The material was unstimulated CD4+ T cells sorted from spleen or lymph node cells, obtained before intestinal transplant. The V gene is TRBV11-2, the J gene TRBJ2-1; D is undetermined. The CDR3 nucleotides are TGTGCCAGCAGCTTAGATTATGAGCAGTTCTTC. Translation: CASSLDYEQFF. The full variable domain, in which reference TRBV11-2 and TRBJ2-1 provide the parts outside the CDR3, is EAGVAQSPRYKIIEKRQSVAFWCNPISGHATLYWYQQILGQGPKLLIQFQNNGVVDDSQLPKDRFSAERLKGVDSTLKIQPAKLEDSAVYLCASSLDYEQFFGPGTRLTVL.